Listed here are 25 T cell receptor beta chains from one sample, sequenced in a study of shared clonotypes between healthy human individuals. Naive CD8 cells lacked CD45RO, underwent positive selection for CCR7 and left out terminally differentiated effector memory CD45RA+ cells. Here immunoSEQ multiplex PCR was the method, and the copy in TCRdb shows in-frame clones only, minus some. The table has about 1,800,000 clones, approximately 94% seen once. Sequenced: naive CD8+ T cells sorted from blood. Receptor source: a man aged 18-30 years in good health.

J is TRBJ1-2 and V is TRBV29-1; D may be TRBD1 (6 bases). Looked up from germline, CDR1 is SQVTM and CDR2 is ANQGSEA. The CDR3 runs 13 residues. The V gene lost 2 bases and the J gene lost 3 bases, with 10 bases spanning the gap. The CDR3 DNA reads TGCAGCGTTGAATGGGGGGCTGACTATGGCTACACCTTC. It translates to CSVEWGADYGYTF.

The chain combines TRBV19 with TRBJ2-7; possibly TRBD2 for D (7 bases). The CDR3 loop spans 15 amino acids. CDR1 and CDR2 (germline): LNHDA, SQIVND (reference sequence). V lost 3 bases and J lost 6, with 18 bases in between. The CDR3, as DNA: TGTGCCAGTAGTATCATCGGAGGGGGGGCGTCCGAGCAGTACTTC. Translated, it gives CASSIIGGGASEQYF.

CDR3 DNA: TGTGCCAGCAGCCTAGGGACTAGCGGGGACCAAGAGACCCAGTACTTC. Residues: CASSLGTSGDQETQYF. V is TRBV7-6 and J is TRBJ2-5, with TRBD2 matching 13 bases. V was clipped by 5 bases and J by 0 bases; unmatched bases: 3. Germline CDR1 reads SGHVS; CDR2 reads FNYEAQ. This CDR3 has 16 residues.

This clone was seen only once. The CDR3 loop reads CASSIVSGGMTDTQYF. CDR3 sequence (DNA): TGTGCCAGTAGTATAGTAAGCGGGGGGATGACAGATACGCAGTATTTT. This rearrangement joins TRBV19 to TRBJ2-3; 9 bases agree with TRBD2. Germline V gives CDR1 LNHDA, CDR2 SQIVND (reference sequence). The CDR3 consists of 16 residues. V shed 1 base, J shed 3 bases, and the junction held 5 bases outside the gene matches.

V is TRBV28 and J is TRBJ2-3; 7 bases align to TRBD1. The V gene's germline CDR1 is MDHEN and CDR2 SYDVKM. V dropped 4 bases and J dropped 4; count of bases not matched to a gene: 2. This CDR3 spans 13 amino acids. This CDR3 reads CASSWTGPDTQYF. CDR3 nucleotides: TGTGCCAGCAGTTGGACAGGACCAGATACGCAGTATTTT.

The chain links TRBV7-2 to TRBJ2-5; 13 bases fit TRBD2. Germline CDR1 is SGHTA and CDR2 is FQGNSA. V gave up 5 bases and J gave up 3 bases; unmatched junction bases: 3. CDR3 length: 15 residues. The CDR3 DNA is TGTGCCAGCAGCCCCGGACTAGCGGGAGAAGAGACCCAGTACTTC. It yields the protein CASSPGLAGEETQYF.

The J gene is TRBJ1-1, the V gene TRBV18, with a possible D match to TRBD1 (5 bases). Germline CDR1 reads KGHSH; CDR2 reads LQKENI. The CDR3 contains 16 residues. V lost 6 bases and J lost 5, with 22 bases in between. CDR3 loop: CASSSSRGTPETEAFF. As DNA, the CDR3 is TGTGCCAGCTCGTCCTCTCGCGGGACGCCGGAGACTGAAGCTTTCTTT.

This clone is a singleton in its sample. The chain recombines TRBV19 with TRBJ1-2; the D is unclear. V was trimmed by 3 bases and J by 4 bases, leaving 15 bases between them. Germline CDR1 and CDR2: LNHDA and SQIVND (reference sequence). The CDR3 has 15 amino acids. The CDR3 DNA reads TGTGCCAGTAGTATCGATGAGGCTATGTTCTATGGCTACACCTTC. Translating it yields CASSIDEAMFYGYTF.

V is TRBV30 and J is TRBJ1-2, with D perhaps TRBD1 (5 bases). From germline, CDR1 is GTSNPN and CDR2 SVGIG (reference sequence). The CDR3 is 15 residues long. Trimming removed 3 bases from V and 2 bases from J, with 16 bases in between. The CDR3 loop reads CAWSFKTESNYGYTF. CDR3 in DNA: TGTGCCTGGAGCTTTAAGACAGAATCCAACTATGGCTACACCTTC.

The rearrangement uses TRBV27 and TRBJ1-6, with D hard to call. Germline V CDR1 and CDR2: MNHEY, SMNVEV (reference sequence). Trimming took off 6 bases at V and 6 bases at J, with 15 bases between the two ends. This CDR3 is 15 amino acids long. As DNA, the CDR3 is TGTGCCAGCAGGTACGGGGTAGAGAGTAATTCACCCCTCCACTTT. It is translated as CASRYGVESNSPLHF.

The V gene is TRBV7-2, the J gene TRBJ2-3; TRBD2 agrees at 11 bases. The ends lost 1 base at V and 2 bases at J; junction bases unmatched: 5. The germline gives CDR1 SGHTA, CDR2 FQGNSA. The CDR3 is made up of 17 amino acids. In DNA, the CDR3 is TGTGCCAGCAGCTTAGAACTAGCGGGAGATAACACAGATACGCAGTATTTT. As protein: CASSLELAGDNTDTQYF.

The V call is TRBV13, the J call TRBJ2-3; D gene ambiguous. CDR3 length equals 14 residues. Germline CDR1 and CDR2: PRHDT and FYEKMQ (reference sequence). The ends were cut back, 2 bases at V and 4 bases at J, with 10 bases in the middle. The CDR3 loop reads CASSLPRISDTQYF. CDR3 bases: TGTGCCAGCAGCTTACCCCGCATCTCAGATACGCAGTATTTT.

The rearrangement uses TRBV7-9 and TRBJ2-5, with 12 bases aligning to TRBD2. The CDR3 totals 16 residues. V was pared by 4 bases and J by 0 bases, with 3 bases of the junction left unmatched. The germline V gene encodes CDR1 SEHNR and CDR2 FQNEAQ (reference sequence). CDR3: CASSSRLAGDQETQYF. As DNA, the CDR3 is TGTGCCAGCAGCTCACGACTAGCGGGGGACCAAGAGACCCAGTACTTC.

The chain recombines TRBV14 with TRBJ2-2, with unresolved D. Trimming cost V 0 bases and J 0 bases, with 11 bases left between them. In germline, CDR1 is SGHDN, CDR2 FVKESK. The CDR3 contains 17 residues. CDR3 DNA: TGTGCCAGCAGCCAAGATTTGGACGGAGCGAACACCGGGGAGCTGTTTTTT. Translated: CASSQDLDGANTGELFF.

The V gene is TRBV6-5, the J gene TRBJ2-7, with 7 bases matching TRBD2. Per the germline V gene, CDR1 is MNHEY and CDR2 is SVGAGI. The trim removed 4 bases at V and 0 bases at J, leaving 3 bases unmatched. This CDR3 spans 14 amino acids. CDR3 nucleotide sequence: TGTGCCAGCAGTTTGGGGGGGAACTCCTACGAGCAGTACTTC. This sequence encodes CASSLGGNSYEQYF.

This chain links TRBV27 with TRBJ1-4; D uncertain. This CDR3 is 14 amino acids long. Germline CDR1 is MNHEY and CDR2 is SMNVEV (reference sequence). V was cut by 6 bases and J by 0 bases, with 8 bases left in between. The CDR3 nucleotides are TGTGCCAGCAGCCCTCTTTCAACTAATGAAAAACTGTTTTTT. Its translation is CASSPLSTNEKLFF.

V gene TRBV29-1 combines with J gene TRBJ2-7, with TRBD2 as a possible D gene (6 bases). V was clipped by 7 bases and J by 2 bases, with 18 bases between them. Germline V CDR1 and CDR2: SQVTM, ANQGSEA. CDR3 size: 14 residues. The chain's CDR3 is CSAINPGLTYEQYF. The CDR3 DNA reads TGCAGCGCAATCAATCCGGGACTTACCTACGAGCAGTACTTC.

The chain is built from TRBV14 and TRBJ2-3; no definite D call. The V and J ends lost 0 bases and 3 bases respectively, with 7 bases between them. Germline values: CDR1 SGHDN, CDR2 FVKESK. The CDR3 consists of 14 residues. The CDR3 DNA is TGTGCCAGCAGCCAAGATTCCGTTACAGATACGCAGTATTTT. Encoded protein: CASSQDSVTDTQYF.

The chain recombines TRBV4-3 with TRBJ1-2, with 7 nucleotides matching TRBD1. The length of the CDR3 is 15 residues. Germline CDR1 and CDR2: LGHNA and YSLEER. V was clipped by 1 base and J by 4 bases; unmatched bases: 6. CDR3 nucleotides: TGCGCCAGCAGCCAAGGAGTAGGGGGCATCTATGGCTACACCTTC. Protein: CASSQGVGGIYGYTF.

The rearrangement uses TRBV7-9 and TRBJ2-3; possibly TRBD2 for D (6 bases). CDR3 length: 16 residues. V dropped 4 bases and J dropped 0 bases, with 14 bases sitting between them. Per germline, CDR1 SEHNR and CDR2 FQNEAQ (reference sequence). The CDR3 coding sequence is TGTGCCAGCAGCTCCCCGGAGGGATGGAGCACAGATACGCAGTATTTT. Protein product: CASSSPEGWSTDTQYF.

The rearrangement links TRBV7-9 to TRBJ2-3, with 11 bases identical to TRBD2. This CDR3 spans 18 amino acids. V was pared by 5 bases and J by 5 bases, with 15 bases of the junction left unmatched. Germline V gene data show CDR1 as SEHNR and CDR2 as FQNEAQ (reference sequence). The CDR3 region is CASSPSGASGGRVDTQYF. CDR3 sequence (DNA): TGTGCCAGCAGCCCTTCGGGGGCTAGCGGGGGGAGAGTAGATACGCAGTATTTT.

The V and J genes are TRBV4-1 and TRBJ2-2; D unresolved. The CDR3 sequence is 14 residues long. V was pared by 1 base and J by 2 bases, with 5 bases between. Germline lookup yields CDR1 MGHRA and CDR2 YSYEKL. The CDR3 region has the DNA TGCGCCAGCAGCCAAGCCGACAACACCGGGGAGCTGTTTTTT. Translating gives CASSQADNTGELFF.

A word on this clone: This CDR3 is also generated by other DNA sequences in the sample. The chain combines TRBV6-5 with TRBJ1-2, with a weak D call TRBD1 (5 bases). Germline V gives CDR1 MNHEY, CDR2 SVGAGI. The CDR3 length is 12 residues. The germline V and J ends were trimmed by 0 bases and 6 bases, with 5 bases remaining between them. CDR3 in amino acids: CASSYSGDGYTF. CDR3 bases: TGTGCCAGCAGTTACTCGGGGGATGGCTACACCTTC.

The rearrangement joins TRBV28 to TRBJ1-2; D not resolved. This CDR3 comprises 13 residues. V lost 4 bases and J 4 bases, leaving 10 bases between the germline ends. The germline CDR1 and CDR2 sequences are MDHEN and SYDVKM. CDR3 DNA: TGTGCCAGCAGTTCTCCATGGGGCTATGGCTACACCTTC. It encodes CASSSPWGYGYTF.

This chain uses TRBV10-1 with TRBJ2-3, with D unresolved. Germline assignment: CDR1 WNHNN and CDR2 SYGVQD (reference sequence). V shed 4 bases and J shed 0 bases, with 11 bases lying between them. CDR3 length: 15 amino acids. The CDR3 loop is CASSGIAASTDTQYF. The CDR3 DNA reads TGCGCCAGCAGTGGGATAGCAGCTAGCACAGATACGCAGTATTTT.